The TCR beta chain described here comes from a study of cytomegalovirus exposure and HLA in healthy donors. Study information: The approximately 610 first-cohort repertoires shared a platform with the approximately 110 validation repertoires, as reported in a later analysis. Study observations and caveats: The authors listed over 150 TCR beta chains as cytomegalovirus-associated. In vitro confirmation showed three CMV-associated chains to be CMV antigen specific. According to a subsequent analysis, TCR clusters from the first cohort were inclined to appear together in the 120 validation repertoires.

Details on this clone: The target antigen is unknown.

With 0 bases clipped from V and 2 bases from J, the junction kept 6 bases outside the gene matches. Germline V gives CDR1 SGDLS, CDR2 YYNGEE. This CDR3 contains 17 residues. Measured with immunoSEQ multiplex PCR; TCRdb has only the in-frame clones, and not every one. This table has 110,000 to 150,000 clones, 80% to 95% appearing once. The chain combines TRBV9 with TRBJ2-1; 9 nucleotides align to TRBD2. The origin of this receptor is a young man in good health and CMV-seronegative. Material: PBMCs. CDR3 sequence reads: CASSVDLGLAAYNEQFF. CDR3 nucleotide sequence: TGTGCCAGCAGCGTAGACCTGGGACTAGCAGCCTACAATGAGCAGTTCTTC.